Below are 11 T cell receptor beta chains sequenced from a single sample in a study of cytomegalovirus exposure and HLA in healthy donors. Both 60 Vbeta primers and 13 Jbeta primers went into the PCR. The table came from immunoSEQ multiplex PCR; TCRdb's copy has only in-frame clones and leaves some out. The repertoire holds around 58,000 clones, with over 55% as singletons. The sequencing input was PBMCs. The receptors were sampled from a man between 40 and 49 years old in good health and CMV-seropositive.

The chain joins TRBV6-5 to TRBJ1-4; D is ambiguous. This CDR3 region has 13 residues. Trimming pared 5 bases from V and 7 bases from J, leaving 11 bases between. CDR1 is MNHEY and CDR2 is SVGAGI in the germline V gene. The CDR3 protein is CASSNPGGEKLFF. The CDR3 DNA reads as TGTGCCAGCAGTAACCCGGGTGGTGAAAAACTGTTTTTT.

The rearrangement uses TRBV25-1 and TRBJ2-7; D possibly corresponds to TRBD1 (5 bases). CDR3 length: 12 residues. The germline CDR1 and CDR2 sequences are MGHDK and SYGVNS. V was clipped by 4 bases and J by 7 bases, with 11 bases between them. The CDR3 spells CASSVGEGEQYF. The CDR3 DNA reads TGTGCCAGCAGTGTAGGGGAAGGTGAGCAGTACTTC.

This clone was counted a single time. The chain uses TRBV7-9 and TRBJ2-1; D call uncertain. Germline V gives CDR1 SEHNR, CDR2 FQNEAQ (reference sequence). Trimming cost V 5 bases and J 4 bases, with 12 bases left between them. The CDR3 loop spans 14 amino acids. CDR3 sequence (DNA): TGTGCCAGCAGCCCCGCTCTGAGATACAATGAGCAGTTCTTC. Translation gives CASSPALRYNEQFF.

CDR3 DNA: TGTGCCAGCACGGGGGACAGGGTCTACAATGAGCAGTTCTTC. Amino acid sequence: CASTGDRVYNEQFF. This chain links TRBV6-1 with TRBJ2-1; TRBD1 matches 9 bases. This CDR3 has 14 amino acids. J lost 3 bases, V lost 7 bases, and 4 bases had no gene match. In germline, CDR1 is MNHNS, CDR2 SASEGT.

This chain joins TRBV19 and TRBJ2-7; TRBD2 aligns across 7 bases. This CDR3 region has 15 residues. Trimming cost V 1 base and J 1 base; bases outside gene matches: 4. Germline V gene sequence: CDR1 LNHDA, CDR2 SQIVND (reference sequence). This chain's CDR3 is CASSIGGGVSYEQYF. CDR3 DNA sequence: TGTGCCAGTAGTATAGGCGGGGGAGTTTCCTACGAGCAGTACTTC.

This chain joins TRBV7-9 and TRBJ2-3; D might be TRBD2 (6 bases). V lost 5 bases to trimming and J lost 6 bases, with 12 bases between them. The CDR3 sequence is 13 residues long. Germline V gene data show CDR1 as SEHNR and CDR2 as FQNEAQ (reference sequence). The CDR3, as DNA: TGTGCCAGCAGCCTGGCGGAGGGGGATACGCAGTATTTT. It codes for CASSLAEGDTQYF.

This rearrangement joins TRBV30 to TRBJ1-2, with 9 bases fitting TRBD1. The germline V gene encodes CDR1 GTSNPN and CDR2 SVGIG (reference sequence). This CDR3 comprises 13 residues. The junction had 10 bases not matched to a gene; V was cut back by 8 bases and J by 6 bases. The DNA for the CDR3 is TGTGCCAGGTCCCGGGACAGGGATGATGGCTACACCTTC. This encodes CARSRDRDDGYTF.

The chain has TRBV19 and TRBJ2-7; 9 nucleotides agree with TRBD1. The CDR3 sequence is 14 residues long. Germline trimming cut 2 bases from V and 6 bases from J; bases unmatched to any gene: 5. CDR1 is LNHDA and CDR2 is SQIVND in the germline V gene (reference sequence). CDR3 DNA: TGTGCCAGTAGTATACGGACAGGGGAAGGCGAGCAGTACTTC. It yields the protein CASSIRTGEGEQYF. The variable domain in full, with the rest retrieved from reference TRBV19 and TRBJ2-7, is DGGITQSPKYLFRKEGQNVTLSCEQNLNHDAMYWYRQDPGQGLRLIYYSQIVNDFQKGDIAEGYSVSREKKESFPLTVTSAQKNPTAFYLCASSIRTGEGEQYFGPGTRLTVT.

There are a few counts of this clone. The V and J genes are TRBV18 and TRBJ2-3; 7 bases are shared with TRBD1. V was pared by 5 bases and J by 2 bases, with 10 bases of the junction left unmatched. The CDR3 spans 16 residues. Germline V gene sequence: CDR1 KGHSH, CDR2 LQKENI. The CDR3 protein is CASSREPGQPTDTQYF. The CDR3 DNA sequence: TGTGCCAGCTCAAGAGAACCGGGACAGCCCACAGATACGCAGTATTTT.

The chain combines TRBV6-6 with TRBJ2-1; perhaps TRBD1 as D (6 bases). CDR3 length equals 15 residues. The germline V gene encodes CDR1 MNHNY and CDR2 SVGAGI (reference sequence). V was shortened by 2 bases and J by 7 bases, with 15 bases between the two germline ends. CDR3 DNA: TGTGCCAGCAGTTACCGCCGGACAGAGAATAATGAGCAGTTCTTC. Encoded protein: CASSYRRTENNEQFF.

The chain links TRBV2 to TRBJ1-1; 7 bases are a match to TRBD1. The CDR3 spans 13 residues. Germline V gene sequence: CDR1 SNHLY, CDR2 FYNNEI. J was trimmed by 4 bases and V by 5 bases; bases with no gene match: 4. CDR3 DNA: TGTGCCAGCAGTAAAGACAGGGCCACTGAAGCTTTCTTT. Translated: CASSKDRATEAFF.